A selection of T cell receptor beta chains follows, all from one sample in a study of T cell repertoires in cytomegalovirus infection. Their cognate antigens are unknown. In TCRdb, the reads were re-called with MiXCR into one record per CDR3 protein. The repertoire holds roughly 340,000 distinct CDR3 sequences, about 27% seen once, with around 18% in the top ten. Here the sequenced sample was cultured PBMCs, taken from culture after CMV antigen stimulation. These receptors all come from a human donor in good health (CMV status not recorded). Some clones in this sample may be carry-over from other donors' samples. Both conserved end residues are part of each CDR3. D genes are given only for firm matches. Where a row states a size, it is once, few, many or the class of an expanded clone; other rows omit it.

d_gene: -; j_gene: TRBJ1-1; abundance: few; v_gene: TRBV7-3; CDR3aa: CASTKGAEAFF; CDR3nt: TGTGCCAGCACCAAGGGGGCTGAAGCTTTCTTT
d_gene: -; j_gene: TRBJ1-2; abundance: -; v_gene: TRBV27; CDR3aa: CASSPSAGARNYGYTF; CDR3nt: TGTGCCAGCAGCCCCTCTGCAGGAGCCCGTAACTATGGCTACACCTTC
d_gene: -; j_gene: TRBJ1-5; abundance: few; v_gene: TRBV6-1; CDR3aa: CASHLLNQPQHF; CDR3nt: TGTGCCAGCCACCTTCTCAATCAGCCCCAGCATTTT
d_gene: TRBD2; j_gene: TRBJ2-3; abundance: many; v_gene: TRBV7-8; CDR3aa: CASSLAVLAGGTSTDTQYF; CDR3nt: TGTGCCAGCAGCTTAGCTGTACTAGCGGGGGGTACCAGCACAGATACGCAGTATTTT
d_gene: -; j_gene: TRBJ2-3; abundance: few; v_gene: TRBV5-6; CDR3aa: CASSLGSFPESTQYF; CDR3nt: TGTGCCAGCAGCTTGGGTTCGTTTCCGGAATCTACGCAGTATTTT
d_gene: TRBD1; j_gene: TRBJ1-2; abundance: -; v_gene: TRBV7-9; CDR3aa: CASSRTGTVTNYGYTF; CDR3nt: TGTGCCAGCAGCCGGACCGGGACAGTTACTAACTATGGCTACACCTTC
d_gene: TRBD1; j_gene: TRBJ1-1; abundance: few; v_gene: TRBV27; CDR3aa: CASSSDRRLFLRPLWTEAFF; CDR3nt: TGTGCCAGCAGCTCGGACAGGAGACTGTTCCTACGCCCTTTATGGACTGAAGCTTTCTTT
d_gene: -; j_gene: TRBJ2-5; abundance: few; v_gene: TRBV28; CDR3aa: CASSFQGGMVETQYF; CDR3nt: TGTGCCAGCAGTTTCCAGGGAGGTATGGTAGAGACCCAGTACTTC
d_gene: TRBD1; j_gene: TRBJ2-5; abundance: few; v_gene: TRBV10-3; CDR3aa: CAIRSDREGETQYF; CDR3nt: TGTGCCATCAGGTCGGACAGGGAAGGCGAGACCCAGTACTTC
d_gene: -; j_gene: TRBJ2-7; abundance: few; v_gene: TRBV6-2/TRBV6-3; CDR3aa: CASSDGLEQYF; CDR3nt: TGTGCCAGCAGTGACGGACTGGAGCAGTACTTC
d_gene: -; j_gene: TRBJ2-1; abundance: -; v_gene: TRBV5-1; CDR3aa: CASSLGLLRTYNEQFF; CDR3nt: TGCGCCAGCAGCTTGGGACTTCTCCGGACCTACAATGAGCAGTTCTTC
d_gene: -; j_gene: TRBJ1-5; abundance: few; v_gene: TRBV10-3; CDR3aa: CAISSGLHYGNQPQHF; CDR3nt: TGTGCCATCAGTTCAGGGTTACATTACGGCAATCAGCCCCAGCATTTT
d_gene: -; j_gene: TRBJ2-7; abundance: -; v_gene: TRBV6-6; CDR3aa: CASLGYHEQYF; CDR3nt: TGTGCCAGTTTAGGGTATCACGAGCAGTACTTC
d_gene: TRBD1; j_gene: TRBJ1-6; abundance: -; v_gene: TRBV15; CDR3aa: CATSRALGGLTSSYNSPLHF; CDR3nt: TGTGCCACCAGCAGAGCGTTAGGGGGCCTGACCAGCTCCTATAATTCACCCCTCCACTTT
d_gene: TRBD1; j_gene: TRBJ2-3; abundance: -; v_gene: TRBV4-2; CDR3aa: CASSQDWSTGVVGGPDTQYF; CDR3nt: TGTGCCAGCAGCCAAGATTGGTCGACAGGGGTCGTCGGTGGCCCAGATACGCAGTATTTT
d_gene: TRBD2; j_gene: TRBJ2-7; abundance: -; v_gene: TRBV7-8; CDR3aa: CASSLDAGLAWDEQYF; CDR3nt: TGTGCCAGCAGCTTAGATGCGGGACTAGCGTGGGACGAGCAGTACTTC
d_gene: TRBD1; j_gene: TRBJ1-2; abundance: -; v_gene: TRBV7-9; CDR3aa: CASSLGQGGNYGYTF; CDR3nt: TGTGCCAGCAGCTTAGGCCAGGGGGGAAACTATGGCTACACCTTC
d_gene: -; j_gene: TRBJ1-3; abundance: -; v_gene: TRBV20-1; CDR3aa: CSARVGASSGNTIYF; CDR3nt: TGCAGTGCTAGAGTGGGGGCGTCCTCTGGAAACACCATATATTTT
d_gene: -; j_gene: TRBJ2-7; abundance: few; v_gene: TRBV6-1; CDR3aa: CASSEQNSYEQYF; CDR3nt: TGTGCCAGCAGTGAACAGAACTCCTACGAGCAGTACTTC
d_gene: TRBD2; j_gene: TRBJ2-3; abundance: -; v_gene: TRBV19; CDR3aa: CASSFPSGSTTDTQYF; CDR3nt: TGTGCCAGTAGTTTTCCTAGCGGGAGTACCACAGATACGCAGTATTTT
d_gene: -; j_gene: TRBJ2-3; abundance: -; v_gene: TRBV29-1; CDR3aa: CSAEGDTDTQYF; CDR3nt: TGCAGCGCGGAGGGTGACACAGATACGCAGTATTTT
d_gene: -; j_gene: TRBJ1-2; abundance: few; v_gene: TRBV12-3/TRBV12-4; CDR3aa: CASSPKTMVLGGYTF; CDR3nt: TGTGCCAGCAGTCCAAAGACTATGGTATTGGGAGGCTACACCTTC
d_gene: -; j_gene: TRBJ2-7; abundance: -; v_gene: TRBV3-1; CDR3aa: CASSSTYDYEQYF; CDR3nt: TGTGCCAGCAGCTCGACCTATGACTACGAGCAGTACTTC
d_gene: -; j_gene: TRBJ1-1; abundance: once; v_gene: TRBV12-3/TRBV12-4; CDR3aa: CASSLALDSGTEAFF; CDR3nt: TGTGCCAGCAGTTTAGCCCTGGACAGTGGCACTGAAGCTTTCTTT
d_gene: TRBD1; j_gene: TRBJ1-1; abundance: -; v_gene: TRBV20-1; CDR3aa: CSAIDRVNTEAFF; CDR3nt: TGCAGTGCTATTGACAGGGTGAACACTGAAGCTTTCTTT
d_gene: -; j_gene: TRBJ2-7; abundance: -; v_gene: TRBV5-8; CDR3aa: CASSFYPGTGYEQYF; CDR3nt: TGTGCCAGCAGCTTTTATCCCGGTACAGGCTACGAGCAGTACTTC
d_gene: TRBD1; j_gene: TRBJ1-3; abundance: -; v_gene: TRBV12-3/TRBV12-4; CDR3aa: CASTPSGQGTTSGNTIYF; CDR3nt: TGTGCCAGCACCCCTTCGGGACAGGGAACGACCTCTGGAAACACCATATATTTT
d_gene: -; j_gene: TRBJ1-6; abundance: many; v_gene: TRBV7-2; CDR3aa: CASSLGQKNSPLHF; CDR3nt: TGTGCCAGCAGCTTAGGACAGAAGAATTCACCCCTCCACTTT
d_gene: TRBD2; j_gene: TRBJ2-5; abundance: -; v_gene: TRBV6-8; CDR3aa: CASSRGGTFQETQYF; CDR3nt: TGTGCCAGCAGTAGGGGAGGGACCTTCCAAGAGACCCAGTACTTC
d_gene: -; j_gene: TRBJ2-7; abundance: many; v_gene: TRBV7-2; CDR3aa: CASSLARRGLGYEQYF; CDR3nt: TGTGCCAGCAGCTTAGCGAGGAGGGGCCTAGGTTACGAGCAGTACTTC
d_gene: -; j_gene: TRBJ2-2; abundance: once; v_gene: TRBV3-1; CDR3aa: CASSQEGLARNTGELFF; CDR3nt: TGTGCCAGCAGCCAAGAAGGGTTAGCTCGGAACACCGGGGAGCTGTTTTTT
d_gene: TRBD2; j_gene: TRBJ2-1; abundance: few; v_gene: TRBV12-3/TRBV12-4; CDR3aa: CASSLLAGGNPFLREQFF; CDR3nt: TGTGCCAGCAGTTTACTAGCGGGAGGGAATCCTTTTTTGCGTGAGCAGTTCTTC
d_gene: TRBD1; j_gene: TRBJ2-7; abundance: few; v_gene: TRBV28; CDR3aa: CASRGTGGVEQYF; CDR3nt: TGTGCCAGCAGGGGGACAGGGGGTGTCGAGCAGTACTTC
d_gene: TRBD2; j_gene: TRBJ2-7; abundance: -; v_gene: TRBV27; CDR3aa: CASSKPGGAYEQYF; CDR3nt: TGTGCCAGCAGTAAGCCGGGGGGGGCCTACGAGCAGTACTTC
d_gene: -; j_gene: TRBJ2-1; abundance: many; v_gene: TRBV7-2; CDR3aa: CASSLVRLAKYNEQFF; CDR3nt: TGTGCCAGCAGCTTAGTGAGGCTAGCGAAGTACAATGAGCAGTTCTTC
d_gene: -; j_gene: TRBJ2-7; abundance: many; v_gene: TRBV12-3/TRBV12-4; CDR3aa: CASSLRAGTYEQYF; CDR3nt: TGTGCCAGCAGTTTAAGAGCAGGGACTTACGAGCAGTACTTC
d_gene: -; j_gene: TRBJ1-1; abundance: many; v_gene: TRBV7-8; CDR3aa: CASSLGRTGFKFVAFF; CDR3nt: TGTGCCAGCAGCTTAGGCCGCACAGGGTTCAAGTTCGTAGCTTTCTTT
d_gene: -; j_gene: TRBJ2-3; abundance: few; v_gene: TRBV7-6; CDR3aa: CASRGGALVTDTQYF; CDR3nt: TGTGCCAGCAGAGGTGGGGCCTTGGTTACAGATACGCAGTATTTT
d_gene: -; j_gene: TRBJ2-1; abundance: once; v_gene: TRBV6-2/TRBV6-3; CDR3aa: CASSPGQFLSSYNEQFF; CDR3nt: TGTGCCAGCAGTCCAGGACAGTTTCTGAGCTCCTACAATGAGCAGTTCTTC
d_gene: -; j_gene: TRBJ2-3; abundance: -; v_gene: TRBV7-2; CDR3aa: CASSPENKNTQYF; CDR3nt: TGTGCCAGCAGCCCCGAAAATAAGAATACGCAGTATTTT
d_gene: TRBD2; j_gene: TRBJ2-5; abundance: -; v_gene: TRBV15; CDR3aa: CATSRDRQRGETQYF; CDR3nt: TGTGCCACCAGCAGAGATAGGCAGCGGGGAGAGACCCAGTACTTC
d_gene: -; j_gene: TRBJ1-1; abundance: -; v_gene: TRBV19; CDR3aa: CASSFFHWNTEAFF; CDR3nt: TGTGCCAGTAGTTTCTTCCACTGGAACACTGAAGCTTTCTTT
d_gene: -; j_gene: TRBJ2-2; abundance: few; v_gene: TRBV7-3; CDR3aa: CASTPGASTGELFF; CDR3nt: TGTGCCAGCACCCCAGGGGCTAGCACCGGGGAGCTGTTTTTT
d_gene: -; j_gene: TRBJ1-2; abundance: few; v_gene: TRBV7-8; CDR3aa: CASSSGRFNYGYTF; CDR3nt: TGTGCCAGCAGCTCCGGACGCTTTAACTATGGCTACACCTTC
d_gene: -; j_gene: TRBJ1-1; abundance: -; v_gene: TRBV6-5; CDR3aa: CASSRVVNTEAFF; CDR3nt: TGTGCCAGCAGCAGGGTGGTGAACACTGAAGCTTTCTTT
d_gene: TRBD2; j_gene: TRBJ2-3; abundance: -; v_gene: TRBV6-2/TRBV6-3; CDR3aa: CASSYQLAGVDTQYF; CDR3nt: TGTGCCAGCAGTTACCAACTAGCGGGAGTAGATACGCAGTATTTT
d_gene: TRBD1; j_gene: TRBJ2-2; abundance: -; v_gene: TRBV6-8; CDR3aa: CASSYSGTGGIGELFF; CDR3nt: TGTGCCAGCAGTTACTCGGGGACAGGGGGTATCGGGGAGCTGTTTTTT
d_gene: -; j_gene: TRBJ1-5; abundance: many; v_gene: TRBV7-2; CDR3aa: CASSQRVGAQPQHF; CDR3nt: TGTGCCAGCAGCCAAAGGGTGGGTGCTCAGCCCCAGCATTTT
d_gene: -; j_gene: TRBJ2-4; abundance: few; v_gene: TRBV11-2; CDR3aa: CASSFAGFRDIQYF; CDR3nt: TGTGCCAGCAGCTTTGCGGGCTTTAGGGACATTCAGTACTTC
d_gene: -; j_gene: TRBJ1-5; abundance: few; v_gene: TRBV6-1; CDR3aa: CASSELVIRPDQPQHF; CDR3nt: TGTGCCAGCAGTGAATTAGTGATTAGGCCCGATCAGCCCCAGCATTTT
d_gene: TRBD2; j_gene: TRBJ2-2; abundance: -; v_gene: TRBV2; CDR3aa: CASSAAGAITGELFF; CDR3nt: TGTGCCAGCAGTGCAGCGGGGGCCATTACCGGGGAGCTGTTTTTT
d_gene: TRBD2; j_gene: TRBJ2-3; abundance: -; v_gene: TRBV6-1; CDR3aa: CASSGTSGGARDTQYF; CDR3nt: TGTGCCAGCAGCGGGACTAGCGGGGGGGCAAGAGATACGCAGTATTTT
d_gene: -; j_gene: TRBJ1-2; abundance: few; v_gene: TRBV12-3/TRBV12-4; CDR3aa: CASSLRSGDGYTF; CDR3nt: TGTGCCAGCAGTTTAAGGTCAGGGGATGGCTACACCTTC
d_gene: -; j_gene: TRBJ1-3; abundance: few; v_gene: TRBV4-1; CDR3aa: CASSQGVLGNTIYF; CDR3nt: TGCGCCAGCAGCCAAGGAGTGTTGGGAAACACCATATATTTT
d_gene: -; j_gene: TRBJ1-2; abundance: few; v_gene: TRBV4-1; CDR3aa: CASSQDTRYTSGYTF; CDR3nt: TGCGCCAGCAGCCAAGATACAAGATATACAAGTGGCTACACCTTC
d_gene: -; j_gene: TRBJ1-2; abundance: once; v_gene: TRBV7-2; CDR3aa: CASSSTPPGYTF; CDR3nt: TGTGCCAGCAGCTCCACCCCTCCAGGCTACACCTTC
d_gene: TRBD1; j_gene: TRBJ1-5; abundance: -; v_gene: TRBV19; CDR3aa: CASSPGQGLRISQPQHF; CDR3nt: TGTGCCAGTAGTCCCGGACAGGGGCTAAGGATTAGTCAGCCCCAGCATTTT
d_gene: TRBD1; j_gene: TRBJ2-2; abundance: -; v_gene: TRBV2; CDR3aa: CASRLKTGVRTGELFF; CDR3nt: TGTGCCAGCCGGTTGAAAACAGGGGTCCGGACCGGGGAGCTGTTTTTT